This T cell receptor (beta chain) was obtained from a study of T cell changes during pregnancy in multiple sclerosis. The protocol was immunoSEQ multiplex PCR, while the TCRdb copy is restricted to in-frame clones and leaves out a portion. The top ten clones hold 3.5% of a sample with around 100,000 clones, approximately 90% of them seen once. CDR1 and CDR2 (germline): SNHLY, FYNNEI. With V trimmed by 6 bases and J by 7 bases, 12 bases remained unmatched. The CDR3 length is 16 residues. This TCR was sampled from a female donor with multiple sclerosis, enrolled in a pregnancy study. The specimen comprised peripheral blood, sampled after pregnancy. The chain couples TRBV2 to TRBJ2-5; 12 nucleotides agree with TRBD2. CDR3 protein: CASSGTSGPSRWTQYF. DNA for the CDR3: TGTGCCAGCAGCGGGACTAGCGGGCCCTCGCGTTGGACCCAGTACTTC. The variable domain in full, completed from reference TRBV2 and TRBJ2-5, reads EPEVTQTPSHQVTQMGQEVILRCVPISNHLYFYWYRQILGQKVEFLVSFYNNEISEKSEIFDDQFSVERPDGSNFTLKIRSTKLEDSAMYFCASSGTSGPSRWTQYFGPGTRLLVL.